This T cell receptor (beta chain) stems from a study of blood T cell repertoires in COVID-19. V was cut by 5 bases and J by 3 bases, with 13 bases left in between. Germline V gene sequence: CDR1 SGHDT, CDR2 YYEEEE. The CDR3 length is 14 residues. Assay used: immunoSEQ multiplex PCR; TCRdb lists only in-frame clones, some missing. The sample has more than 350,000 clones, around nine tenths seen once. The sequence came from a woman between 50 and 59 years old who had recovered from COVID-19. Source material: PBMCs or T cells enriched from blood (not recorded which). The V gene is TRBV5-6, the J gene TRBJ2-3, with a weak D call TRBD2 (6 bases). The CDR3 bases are TGTGCCAGCAGTCATGCTAGCGCTACAGATACGCAGTATTTT. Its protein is CASSHASATDTQYF.